This passage covers 9 T cell receptor beta chains from one sample sequenced in a study of blood T cell repertoires in COVID-19. TCRdb's copy holds only in-frame clones and misses some; the assay was immunoSEQ multiplex PCR. Here the sample spans 70,000 to 90,000 clones, approximately 86% being singletons. The specimen sequenced was peripheral blood. The receptors were sampled from an older man with COVID-19, enrolled during active disease.

The chain links TRBV24-1 to TRBJ1-5; TRBD1 aligns across 7 bases. V lost 3 bases and J lost 0; bases outside the gene matches: 4. The CDR3 length is 16 residues. CDR1 is KGHDR, CDR2 SFDVKD, per germline. The CDR3 spells CATSDPGTASNQPQHF. The CDR3 nucleotides are TGTGCCACCAGTGATCCTGGGACAGCTAGCAATCAGCCCCAGCATTTT.

The V gene is TRBV5-1, the J gene TRBJ2-3, with TRBD2 identical over 9 bases. V was pared by 3 bases and J by 6 bases, with 5 bases of the junction left unmatched. The CDR3 totals 14 residues. Germline V gene sequence: CDR1 SGHRS, CDR2 YFSETQ. CDR3 in DNA: TGCGCCAGCAGCTCGGGACTAGCTTTGGATACGCAGTATTTT. Translating gives CASSSGLALDTQYF. Filled out from reference TRBV5-1 and TRBJ2-3, the complete variable domain reads KAGVTQTPRYLIKTRGQQVTLSCSPISGHRSVSWYQQTPGQGLQFLFEYFSETQRNKGNFPGRFSGRQFSNSRSEMNVSTLELGDSALYLCASSSGLALDTQYFGPGTRLTVL.

This clone was recorded only once. CDR3 region: CASSSERVSSEAFF. CDR3 DNA sequence: TGTGCCAGCAGTTCGGAGCGCGTTTCCTCTGAAGCTTTCTTT. This rearrangement joins TRBV6-6 to TRBJ1-1; D gene unclear. The CDR3 is 14 amino acids. Per the germline V gene, CDR1 is MNHNY and CDR2 is SVGAGI (reference sequence). Trimming shortened V by 4 bases and J by 6 bases, and 15 bases separated the two germline ends.

The rearrangement joins TRBV6-5 to TRBJ2-7; 8 bases agree with TRBD1. In germline, CDR1 is MNHEY, CDR2 SVGAGI. Trimming cost V 7 bases and J 3 bases; bases outside gene matches: 5. The CDR3 runs 13 residues. CDR3 sequence: CASMVDRGYEQYF. CDR3 nucleotides: TGTGCCAGCATGGTAGACAGGGGCTACGAGCAGTACTTC.

V usage is TRBV2 and J usage is TRBJ2-1; a possible D gene is TRBD2 (5 bases). The length of the CDR3 is 12 residues. The V gene's germline CDR1 is SNHLY and CDR2 FYNNEI. Between the trimmed V and J ends, which lost 6 bases and 10 bases, there was a span of 13 bases. The CDR3 DNA reads TGTGCCAGCAGGCTGGTAGCGACGGAGCAGTTCTTC. It specifies CASRLVATEQFF.

CDR3 sequence (DNA): TGTGCCATCAGTCTTAGCGGGGACGAGCAGTACTTC. Translating it yields CAISLSGDEQYF. The V and J genes are TRBV10-3 and TRBJ2-7; 8 bases are a match to TRBD2. This CDR3 has 12 amino acids. V lost 5 bases and J lost 5; bases outside the gene matches: 2. Germline CDR1 and CDR2: ENHRY and SYGVKD.

The chain links TRBV2 to TRBJ1-5; D not resolved. The CDR3 covers 14 residues. CDR1 and CDR2 (germline): SNHLY, FYNNEI. Trimming pared 1 base from V and 3 bases from J, leaving 7 bases between. Here the CDR3 reads CASSEEALNQPQHF. In DNA form, the CDR3 reads TGTGCCAGCAGTGAAGAAGCACTCAATCAGCCCCAGCATTTT.

The chain employs TRBV3-1 (or the pseudogene TRBV3-2) and TRBJ2-7; D call uncertain. Trimming pared 0 bases from V and 0 bases from J, leaving 15 bases between. This CDR3 is built from 17 residues. Per germline, CDR1 LGHDT and CDR2 YNNKEL (reference sequence). The DNA for the CDR3 is TGTGCCAGCAGCCAAGATCAGTGGGCTGCGATCTCCTACGAGCAGTACTTC. It translates to CASSQDQWAAISYEQYF.

This rearrangement joins TRBV19 to TRBJ1-2; no firm D call. The CDR3 totals 15 residues. Trimming pared 5 bases from V and 4 bases from J, leaving 17 bases between. Per germline, CDR1 LNHDA and CDR2 SQIVND (reference sequence). Written as DNA, the CDR3 is TGTGCCAGTAGTCCCCGGACTGAGGCGTTCTATGGCTACACCTTC. This gives the protein CASSPRTEAFYGYTF.